The next 14 T cell receptor beta chains were all read from a single sample in a study of blood T cell repertoires in COVID-19. Here immunoSEQ multiplex PCR was the method, and the copy in TCRdb shows in-frame clones only, minus some. The repertoire holds about 380,000 clones, with around 85% as singletons. Source material: peripheral blood. All receptors derive from a woman under 30 with acute or convalescent COVID-19.

The J gene is TRBJ2-1, the V gene TRBV5-6, with TRBD2 matching over 9 bases. The length of the CDR3 is 17 residues. CDR1 and CDR2 from the germline V gene are SGHDT and YYEEEE. After removal of 0 bases from V and 4 bases from J, the junction contained 8 bases not matched to a gene. In nucleotides, the CDR3 is TGTGCCAGCAGCTTGGTAGTGACTAGCGGATCTTACAATGAGCAGTTCTTC. Residues: CASSLVVTSGSYNEQFF.

The chain couples TRBV18 to TRBJ2-5; TRBD1 agrees at 9 bases. The length of the CDR3 is 13 residues. Germline-derived CDR1 and CDR2 are KGHSH and LQKENI. Unmatched junction bases numbered 4, after V lost 4 bases and J lost 7 bases. CDR3 sequence: CASSQGQGMTQYF. The CDR3 bases are TGTGCCAGCTCACAGGGACAGGGCATGACCCAGTACTTC.

The genes are TRBV10-1 and TRBJ2-1, with 8 bases identical to TRBD2. Trimming cost V 0 bases and J 4 bases; bases outside gene matches: 8. The germline V gene encodes CDR1 WNHNN and CDR2 SYGVQD (reference sequence). The CDR3 runs 17 residues. CDR3 residues: CASSESFAGGRYNEQFF. CDR3 DNA: TGCGCCAGCAGTGAGTCGTTTGCGGGGGGCAGATACAATGAGCAGTTCTTC.

V and J are TRBV9 and TRBJ2-6; tentatively, D is TRBD2 (5 bases). CDR3 length: 14 amino acids. V was shortened by 0 bases and J by 10 bases, with 11 bases between the two germline ends. Germline lookup yields CDR1 SGDLS and CDR2 YYNGEE. CDR3 DNA sequence: TGTGCCAGCAGCGTAGGGGGAGAGATGAACGTCCTGACTTTC. Translating gives CASSVGGEMNVLTF.

J is TRBJ1-6 and V is TRBV9, with D perhaps TRBD1 (6 bases). CDR1 and CDR2 from the germline V gene are SGDLS and YYNGEE. This CDR3 has 17 amino acids. V dropped 2 bases and J dropped 0 bases, with 12 bases sitting between them. The CDR3 DNA is TGTGCCAGCAGCGTCACAGGGAAACCCTCCTATAATTCACCCCTCCACTTT. Amino acids: CASSVTGKPSYNSPLHF. The whole variable domain, filled in from reference TRBV9 and TRBJ1-6, reads DSGVTQTPKHLITATGQRVTLRCSPRSGDLSVYWYQQSLDQGLQFLIQYYNGEERAKGNILERFSAQQFPDLHSELNLSSLELGDSALYFCASSVTGKPSYNSPLHFGNGTRLTVT.

The chain combines TRBV6-5 with TRBJ1-5; D might be TRBD1 (5 bases). The ends were cut back, 6 bases at V and 4 bases at J, with 13 bases in the middle. CDR1 and CDR2 from the germline V gene are MNHEY and SVGAGI. This CDR3 is 14 amino acids long. CDR3 residues: CASSRGGLNQPQHF. CDR3 in DNA: TGTGCCAGCAGCCGGGGGGGTTTGAATCAGCCCCAGCATTTT.

The J gene is TRBJ1-2, the V gene TRBV19; 7 bases agree with TRBD1. V was pared by 5 bases and J by 12 bases, with 6 bases of the junction left unmatched. Germline CDR1 and CDR2: LNHDA and SQIVND (reference sequence). This CDR3 is built from 11 residues. CDR3: CASSDRDRNTF. Here the CDR3 DNA reads TGTGCCAGTAGTGACCGGGACAGAAACACCTTC.

This clone was detected once. V usage is TRBV4-1 and J usage is TRBJ2-5, with 8 bases aligning to TRBD1. V trimming: 3 bases; J trimming: 6 bases; junction bases outside the gene matches: 3. Germline V gene sequence: CDR1 MGHRA, CDR2 YSYEKL. CDR3 length: 13 residues. CDR3 DNA: TGCGCCAGCAGCCAGGACAGGGAACAGACCCAGTACTTC. Encoded protein: CASSQDREQTQYF.

J is TRBJ2-7 and V is TRBV19; TRBD1 aligns across 9 bases. Per germline, CDR1 LNHDA and CDR2 SQIVND (reference sequence). Trimming at V came to 4 bases and at J to 5 bases, leaving 12 bases not matched to a gene. The CDR3 consists of 16 residues. The CDR3: CASSTILGTGSHEQYF. The CDR3 DNA follows: TGTGCCAGTAGTACCATACTCGGGACAGGGAGTCACGAGCAGTACTTC.

The chain recombines TRBV19 with TRBJ2-3, with 8 bases fitting TRBD2. Germline V gene sequence: CDR1 LNHDA, CDR2 SQIVND (reference sequence). The CDR3 sequence is 16 residues long. V trimming: 7 bases; J trimming: 0 bases; junction bases outside the gene matches: 9. In DNA form, the CDR3 reads TGTGCCAGTACCGTGGGGCGGGGGGCCAGCACAGATACGCAGTATTTT. Residues: CASTVGRGASTDTQYF.

This chain links TRBV29-1 with TRBJ1-2; the D is unclear. The CDR3 has 12 residues. V lost 1 base and J lost 5, with 8 bases in between. Germline V gene data show CDR1 as SQVTM and CDR2 as ANQGSEA. The CDR3 DNA is TGCAGCGTTGAAGGGGCAGATTATGGCTACACCTTC. Its translation is CSVEGADYGYTF.

This clone is a singleton in its sample. The chain employs TRBV19 and TRBJ1-1; TRBD1 aligns across 9 bases. The V and J ends lost 7 bases and 5 bases, in that order; junction bases with no gene match: 11. CDR1 is LNHDA and CDR2 is SQIVND in the germline V gene (reference sequence). The CDR3 length is 15 residues. The CDR3 DNA reads TGTGCCAGTACCAGGAAGGACAGGGGCAAGACTGAAGCTTTCTTT. Translated: CASTRKDRGKTEAFF. Variable domain in full (rest from reference TRBV19 and TRBJ1-1): DGGITQSPKYLFRKEGQNVTLSCEQNLNHDAMYWYRQDPGQGLRLIYYSQIVNDFQKGDIAEGYSVSREKKESFPLTVTSAQKNPTAFYLCASTRKDRGKTEAFFGQGTRLTVV.

This clone was counted between two and nine times. The V call is TRBV5-5, the J call TRBJ2-6; 9 bases are a match to TRBD1. The length of the CDR3 is 16 residues. After removal of 0 bases from V and 10 bases from J, the junction contained 8 bases not matched to a gene. Germline assignment: CDR1 SGHKS and CDR2 YYEKEE (reference sequence). CDR3 sequence reads: CASSLADRGLRNVLTF. The CDR3, as DNA: TGTGCCAGCAGCTTGGCGGACAGGGGCCTGAGGAACGTCCTGACTTTC.

The table lists this clone with a few counts. CDR3 region: CASSAVGGSEAFF. In DNA, the CDR3 is TGTGCCAGCAGCGCGGTAGGGGGATCTGAAGCTTTCTTT. The chain employs TRBV9 and TRBJ1-1; a possible D gene is TRBD1 (6 bases). Germline CDR1 SGDLS, CDR2 YYNGEE. The CDR3 length is 13 residues. V lost 3 bases, J lost 6 bases, and 12 bases lay in between.